The 18 T cell receptor beta chains below all came from one sample that was sequenced in a study of early T cells in non-severe SARS-CoV-2 infection. Using its own MiXCR run on the 5' RACE reads, TCRdb lists one record per CDR3 protein. Here the sample spans around 77,000 distinct CDR3 sequences, around 12% being singletons. The sequenced sample was whole blood, obtained at baseline. Receptors originate from an adult who was a healthcare worker with PCR-confirmed SARS-CoV-2 infection or an uninfected control (not recorded which). The donor label of this sample is uncertain.

CDR3 protein: CASSYSRGDTDTQYF. As DNA, the CDR3 is TGTGCCAGCAGTTACTCTCGCGGGGACACAGATACGCAGTATTTT. This chain uses TRBV6-2 or TRBV6-3 with TRBJ2-3; perhaps TRBD2 as D (6 bases). V lost 0 bases and J 2 bases, leaving 9 bases between the germline ends. The CDR3 is 15 amino acids. Per the germline V gene, CDR1 is MNHEY and CDR2 is SVGEGT.

This sequence joins TRBV7-2 and TRBJ1-5; D gene uncertain. This CDR3 region has 13 residues. Germline values: CDR1 SGHTA, CDR2 FQGNSA. With 2 bases removed from V and 5 bases from J, the gap between germline ends came to 7 bases. The chain's CDR3 is CASSLQTDQPQHF. In DNA, the CDR3 is TGTGCCAGCAGCTTACAGACCGATCAGCCCCAGCATTTT.

At least ten counts were recorded for this clonotype. The rearrangement joins TRBV18 to TRBJ1-2; 9 bases agree with TRBD1. V shed 4 bases and J 4 bases; nucleotides not matched to a gene: 1. The CDR3 sequence is 13 residues long. Germline CDR1 reads KGHSH; CDR2 reads LQKENI. The CDR3 loop reads CASSRDRVYGYTF. The CDR3 DNA follows: TGTGCCAGCTCACGGGACAGGGTCTATGGCTACACCTTC.

The chain joins TRBV4-1 to TRBJ1-1; TRBD1 matches 10 bases. The CDR3 consists of 15 residues. Germline V gene sequence: CDR1 MGHRA, CDR2 YSYEKL. With V trimmed by 2 bases and J by 5 bases, 5 bases remained unmatched. CDR3 in amino acids: CASSQYDRGRTEAFF. CDR3 sequence (DNA): TGCGCCAGCAGCCAATATGACAGGGGGCGGACTGAAGCTTTCTTT.

In this sample, this clonotype turned up a few times. V gene TRBV20-1 combines with J gene TRBJ1-1; D is uncertain. CDR1 is DFQATT, CDR2 SNEGSKA, per germline (reference sequence). Deletions cut 6 bases from V and 1 base from J, with 15 bases between. The CDR3 totals 14 residues. DNA of the CDR3: TGCAGTGCCTGGGCGGGCAGGAAGAACACTGAAGCTTTCTTT. Its protein product is CSAWAGRKNTEAFF.

V gene TRBV12-2 combines with J gene TRBJ1-2; TRBD1, the table's D call, lacks a check against the DNA. TRBV12-2 is listed as a pseudogene. The CDR3 extends over 16 amino acids. CDR3 residues: CASRSYPGQGGHGYTF. The CDR3 region has the DNA TGTGCAAGTCGCTCCTACCCGGGACAGGGGGGCCATGGCTACACCTTC.

This clonotype was detected a few times. CDR3 in DNA: TGTGCCAGCAGCCGGGGCTTCGGGGACAGCTCCGAGCAGTACTTC. This translates into CASSRGFGDSSEQYF. The V gene is TRBV11-2, the J gene TRBJ2-7, with 7 bases lining up with TRBD1. Germline lookup yields CDR1 SGHAT and CDR2 FQNNGV. Trimming removed 5 bases from V and 6 bases from J; junction bases left unmatched: 13. The CDR3 is made up of 15 amino acids.

The CDR3: CSARTPGRNNQPQHF. The CDR3 DNA is TGCAGTGCTAGGACTCCCGGCAGAAATAATCAGCCCCAGCATTTT. This chain links TRBV20-1 with TRBJ1-5, with D unresolved. CDR1 DFQATT and CDR2 SNEGSKA come from the germline V gene (reference sequence). This CDR3 comprises 15 residues. Trimming cost V 3 bases and J 4 bases, with 16 bases left between them.

V gene TRBV20-1 combines with J gene TRBJ2-5; the match to TRBD2 covers 15 bases. The germline CDR1 and CDR2 sequences are DFQATT and SNEGSKA (reference sequence). This CDR3 spans 16 amino acids. The V gene end was trimmed by 4 bases and the J gene end by 4 bases; junction bases not matched to a gene: 7. The CDR3 loop reads CSAKGLAGGLGETQYF. The CDR3 region has the DNA TGCAGTGCTAAAGGACTAGCGGGGGGGCTTGGAGAGACCCAGTACTTC.

This clonotype was seen only a few times. The rearrangement uses TRBV25-1 and TRBJ1-2; no firm D call. The V gene's germline CDR1 is MGHDK and CDR2 SYGVNS. The CDR3 loop spans 13 amino acids. Trimming took 2 bases from V and 9 from J, leaving 13 bases between them. DNA of the CDR3: TGTGCCAGCAGTGAAGGTGGCAGGAATAGCTACACCTTC. Translation gives CASSEGGRNSYTF.

This clonotype turned up a few times. The chain employs TRBV12-3 or TRBV12-4 and TRBJ2-7; D unclear. This CDR3 comprises 11 residues. V was shortened by 4 bases and J by 7 bases, with 8 bases between the two germline ends. CDR3 amino acids: CASSSRREQYF. Written as DNA, the CDR3 is TGTGCCAGCAGTTCCCGACGAGAGCAGTACTTC.

This clonotype was detected only a few times. The chain carries TRBV6-2 or TRBV6-3 and TRBJ2-5; a weak D match, TRBD2 (5 bases). Germline CDR1 reads MNHEY; CDR2 reads SVGEGT. The V end lost 0 bases, the J end lost 5 bases, and 10 bases lay between the germline ends. The CDR3 runs to 14 residues. CDR3 coding DNA: TGTGCCAGCAGTTACTCGACCGGGGTTGAGACCCAGTACTTC. Translated: CASSYSTGVETQYF.

This clonotype has only a few counts. The V and J genes are TRBV7-9 and TRBJ2-3; D remains ambiguous. The germline V gene has CDR1 SEHNR and CDR2 FQNEAQ (reference sequence). This CDR3 contains 16 residues. The ends were cut back, 5 bases at V and 2 bases at J, with 17 bases in the middle. CDR3 in amino acids: CASSPIELRTTDTQYF. DNA for the CDR3: TGTGCCAGCAGCCCTATCGAACTCCGGACCACAGATACGCAGTATTTT.

The J gene is TRBJ2-5, the V gene TRBV12-3 or TRBV12-4; the match to TRBD1 covers 8 bases. V lost 6 bases to trimming and J lost 5 bases; unmatched junction nucleotides: 2. The CDR3 runs 12 residues. This chain's CDR3 is CASSHRGETQYF. Written as DNA, the CDR3 is TGTGCCAGCAGCCACAGGGGGGAGACCCAGTACTTC.

The chain carries TRBV6-2 or TRBV6-3 and TRBJ2-7; 13 bases match TRBD2. Germline assignment: CDR1 MNHEY and CDR2 SVGEGT. V lost 2 bases and J lost 2; bases outside the gene matches: 6. This CDR3 spans 17 amino acids. This CDR3 reads CASSYPLTSGGTYEQYF. CDR3 sequence (DNA): TGTGCCAGCAGTTACCCGTTGACTAGCGGGGGGACCTACGAGCAGTACTTC.

The sample holds a few counts of this clonotype. This chain links TRBV12-3 or TRBV12-4 with TRBJ2-3; no definite D call. V lost 3 bases to trimming and J lost 2 bases, with 9 bases between them. The CDR3 is 14 amino acids. The CDR3: CASSFNGYTDTQYF. CDR3 in DNA: TGTGCCAGCAGTTTTAACGGGTACACAGATACGCAGTATTTT.

The rearrangement links TRBV19 to TRBJ1-5; a possible D gene is TRBD1 (6 bases). Germline V lookup: CDR1 LNHDA, CDR2 SQIVND (reference sequence). CDR3 length: 15 residues. Trimming pared 3 bases from V and 9 bases from J, leaving 18 bases between. This CDR3 is CASSMVEQGRGPQHF. Here the CDR3 DNA reads TGTGCCAGTAGTATGGTTGAGCAGGGGAGAGGGCCCCAGCATTTT.

On this clonotype itself: Sequence at one end of the junction differs from germline and may be a read error. The genes are TRBV12-3 or TRBV12-4 and TRBJ2-5; 10 bases are shared with TRBD2. The CDR3 loop spans 13 amino acids. The CDR3 reads CSAGTSEQETQYF. The CDR3 DNA sequence: TGCAGCGCAGGGACTAGCGAGCAAGAGACCCAGTACTTC.